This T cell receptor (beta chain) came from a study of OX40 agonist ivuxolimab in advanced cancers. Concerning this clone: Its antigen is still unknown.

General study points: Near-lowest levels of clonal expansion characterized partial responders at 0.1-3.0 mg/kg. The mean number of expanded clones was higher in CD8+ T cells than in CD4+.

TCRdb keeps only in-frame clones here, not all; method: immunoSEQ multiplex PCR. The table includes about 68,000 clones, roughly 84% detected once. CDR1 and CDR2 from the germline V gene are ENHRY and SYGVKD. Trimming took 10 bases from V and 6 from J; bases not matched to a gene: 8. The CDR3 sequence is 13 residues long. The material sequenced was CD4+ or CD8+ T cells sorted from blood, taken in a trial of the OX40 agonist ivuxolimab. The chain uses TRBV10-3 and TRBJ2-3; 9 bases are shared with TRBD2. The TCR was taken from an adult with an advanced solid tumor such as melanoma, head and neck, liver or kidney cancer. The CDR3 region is CATRNSGGDTQYF. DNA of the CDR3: TGTGCCACCCGGAATAGCGGGGGTGATACGCAGTATTTT.